A single sample gave rise to the 2 T cell receptor beta chains below, sequenced in a study of blood T cell repertoires in COVID-19. Profiling relied on immunoSEQ multiplex PCR, and the TCRdb table lists in-frame clones only, not all of them. The sample has some 280,000 clones, around 90% seen once. Specimen: peripheral blood. These receptor sequences come from a woman between 35 and 50 years old who had recovered from COVID-19.

This sequence joins TRBV15 and TRBJ2-1, with 9 bases identical to TRBD2. Losses at the gene ends were 5 bases for V and 7 bases for J; bases not matched to a gene: 9. This CDR3 has 15 residues. Looked up from germline, CDR1 is LNHNV and CDR2 is YYDKDF (reference sequence). CDR3 in DNA: TGTGCCACCAGCGTGAGGACTAGCGATTCAAATGAGCAGTTCTTC. It yields the protein CATSVRTSDSNEQFF.

V usage is TRBV19 and J usage is TRBJ2-1, with TRBD1 as a possible D gene (5 bases). V was clipped by 1 base and J by 1 base, with 8 bases between them. CDR1 is LNHDA and CDR2 is SQIVND in the germline V gene (reference sequence). This CDR3 comprises 15 residues. Here the CDR3 reads CASSIVAGSYNEQFF. In DNA, the CDR3 is TGTGCCAGTAGTATAGTCGCAGGGTCCTACAATGAGCAGTTCTTC. Full variable domain (rest looked up from reference TRBV19 and TRBJ2-1): DGGITQSPKYLFRKEGQNVTLSCEQNLNHDAMYWYRQDPGQGLRLIYYSQIVNDFQKGDIAEGYSVSREKKESFPLTVTSAQKNPTAFYLCASSIVAGSYNEQFFGPGTRLTVL.